Listed here are 10 T cell receptor beta chains from one sample, sequenced in a study of Ad26.COV2.S vaccination and SARS-CoV-2 variants. The treatment here: 15 to 20 received Ad26.COV2.S at low or high dose, single or two shots; about 5 received placebo; per-sample allocation not given. Collection of samples fell on day 63 after the first vaccine or placebo injection. Produced via immunoSEQ multiplex PCR; TCRdb's table is partial and in-frame only. The data contain fewer than 600,000 clones, 70% to 90% of them seen just once; the ten biggest clones take up roughly 1.7%. This sample comprised peripheral blood, obtained in a trial of Ad26.COV2.S vaccine versus placebo. The origin of the receptors is a person between 18 and 65 years old who received the Ad26.COV2.S COVID-19 vaccine or a placebo.

The chain joins TRBV7-4 to TRBJ2-3; 9 bases are a match to TRBD2. The CDR3 is made up of 17 amino acids. Germline V gene data show CDR1 as SGHVT and CDR2 as SQSDAQ. The J segment lost 5 bases and the V segment lost 1 base, leaving 10 bases of the junction unmatched. Here the CDR3 DNA reads TGTGCCAGCAGCTTAGTTCCCCCGCGGGGGGGCCAAGATACGCAGTATTTT. It is translated as CASSLVPPRGGQDTQYF.

This chain joins TRBV6-2 or TRBV6-3 and TRBJ1-1, with D unresolved. The V and J ends lost 3 bases and 4 bases respectively, with 9 bases between them. The germline V gene encodes CDR1 MNHEY and CDR2 SVGEGT. This CDR3 is built from 13 residues. This CDR3 reads CASSYLSSTEAFF. CDR3 nucleotides: TGTGCCAGCAGTTATTTGTCTAGCACTGAAGCTTTCTTT.

This clone was seen once. The rearrangement uses TRBV11-1 and TRBJ1-1; 7 nucleotides agree with TRBD1. Germline CDR1 SGHAT, CDR2 FQDESV (reference sequence). This CDR3 has 13 amino acids. V dropped 5 bases and J dropped 2; count of bases not matched to a gene: 2. The CDR3 DNA reads as TGTGCCAGCAGCCGGGACAGAAACACTGAAGCTTTCTTT. This translates into CASSRDRNTEAFF.

The rearrangement joins TRBV19 to TRBJ2-6; D remains ambiguous. Germline V lookup: CDR1 LNHDA, CDR2 SQIVND (reference sequence). Trimming left V 0 bases short and J 4 bases short, with 13 bases between. The CDR3 length is 17 residues. CDR3 region: CASSIDGDNSGANVLTF. In DNA, the CDR3 is TGTGCCAGTAGTATAGATGGAGACAATTCCGGGGCCAACGTCCTGACTTTC.

In nucleotides, the CDR3 is TGTGCCACCGAGCGGGGAGGTAGCCCCGGGGAGCTGTTTTTT. As protein: CATERGGSPGELFF. This chain connects TRBV24-1 to TRBJ2-2; 7 nucleotides match TRBD2. The V gene end was trimmed by 9 bases and the J gene end by 6 bases; junction bases not matched to a gene: 9. The CDR3 extends over 14 amino acids. Germline V gene lookup returns CDR1 KGHDR and CDR2 SFDVKD.

The chain has TRBV24-1 and TRBJ1-5, with D maybe TRBD1 (5 bases). V gave up 5 bases and J gave up 6 bases, with 10 bases separating them. Germline V gene sequence: CDR1 KGHDR, CDR2 SFDVKD. This CDR3 region has 13 residues. The CDR3 sequence: CATSGAGVQPQHF. The CDR3 nucleotides are TGTGCCACCAGTGGGGCGGGGGTTCAGCCCCAGCATTTT.

The chain couples TRBV18 to TRBJ2-3; TRBD2 aligns across 14 bases. CDR3 size: 16 residues. V was clipped by 3 bases and J by 5 bases; unmatched bases: 4. Per germline, CDR1 KGHSH and CDR2 LQKENI. CDR3 sequence: CASSPRLAGGRDTQYF. The DNA for the CDR3 is TGTGCCAGCTCACCCAGACTAGCGGGGGGGAGAGATACGCAGTATTTT.

The genes are TRBV27 and TRBJ2-3, with D perhaps TRBD2 (6 bases). The V gene lost 5 bases and the J gene lost 2 bases, with 17 bases spanning the gap. CDR1 and CDR2 from the germline V gene are MNHEY and SMNVEV (reference sequence). The CDR3 is 16 residues long. The CDR3 DNA sequence: TGTGCCAGCAGTCAGTCGGGAGAGAGTTACACAGATACGCAGTATTTT. Its translation is CASSQSGESYTDTQYF.

The V and J genes are TRBV18 and TRBJ2-7; the match to TRBD2 covers 12 bases. Germline V lookup: CDR1 KGHSH, CDR2 LQKENI. Germline trimming cut 4 bases from V and 4 bases from J; bases unmatched to any gene: 5. This CDR3 has 15 amino acids. In DNA form, the CDR3 reads TGTGCCAGCTCACAGACTAGCGGGAGAGGGTACGAGCAGTACTTC. This encodes CASSQTSGRGYEQYF. Full variable domain (remainder filled in from reference TRBV18 and TRBJ2-7): NAGVMQNPRHLVRRRGQEARLRCSPMKGHSHVYWYRQLPEEGLKFMVYLQKENIIDESGMPKERFSAEFPKEGPSILRIQQVVRGDSAAYFCASSQTSGRGYEQYFGPGTRLTVT.

This chain connects TRBV6-6 to TRBJ1-5; no definite D call. Germline CDR1 reads MNHNY; CDR2 reads SVGAGI (reference sequence). This CDR3 contains 14 residues. V lost 0 bases, J lost 11 bases, and 14 bases lay in between. The CDR3 region is CASSYSISSQAQHF. The DNA for the CDR3 is TGTGCCAGCAGTTACTCGATCAGCTCCCAGGCCCAGCATTTT.